The 17 T cell receptor beta chains presented below share a single source sample, sequenced in a study of OX40 agonist ivuxolimab in advanced cancers. Profiled with immunoSEQ multiplex PCR; TCRdb holds only in-frame clones, not every one. The profile shows 50,000 to 65,000 clones, approximately 88% of them singletons. Sequences were derived from CD4+ or CD8+ T cells sorted from blood, sampled in a trial of the OX40 agonist ivuxolimab. These receptors were collected from an adult with an advanced solid tumor such as melanoma, head and neck, liver or kidney cancer.

The chain carries TRBV29-1 and TRBJ2-5, with D perhaps TRBD1 or TRBD2 (6 bases each). Germline CDR1 is SQVTM and CDR2 is ANQGSEA. The CDR3 covers 14 residues. The ends were cut back, 0 bases at V and 7 bases at J, with 15 bases in the middle. The chain's CDR3 is CSVEDLVGGRTQYF. In nucleotides, the CDR3 is TGCAGCGTTGAAGATCTGGTAGGGGGGAGGACCCAGTACTTC.

This rearrangement joins TRBV4-1 to TRBJ2-1; 8 nucleotides match TRBD1. V lost 2 bases and J lost 10; bases outside the gene matches: 13. Germline V gene sequence: CDR1 MGHRA, CDR2 YSYEKL. This CDR3 spans 16 amino acids. The CDR3 nucleotides are TGCGCCAGCAGCCAACGCCTAGGTCAGGGGGCATGGGAGCAGTTCTTC. This codes for CASSQRLGQGAWEQFF.

The gene calls are TRBV5-1 and TRBJ2-5, with D perhaps matching TRBD1 or TRBD2 (5 bases each). The CDR3 totals 14 residues. CDR1 and CDR2 (germline): SGHRS, YFSETQ. Trimming shortened V by 4 bases and J by 1 base, and 11 bases separated the two germline ends. CDR3 in DNA: TGCGCCAGCAGCCCAGGGACGTTCCAAGAGACCCAGTACTTC. It codes for CASSPGTFQETQYF. The variable domain in full, completed from reference TRBV5-1 and TRBJ2-5, reads KAGVTQTPRYLIKTRGQQVTLSCSPISGHRSVSWYQQTPGQGLQFLFEYFSETQRNKGNFPGRFSGRQFSNSRSEMNVSTLELGDSALYLCASSPGTFQETQYFGPGTRLLVL.

This chain uses TRBV9 with TRBJ2-1; D is unresolved. With 0 bases removed from V and 7 bases from J, the gap between germline ends came to 23 bases. The CDR3 has 18 residues. Per the germline V gene, CDR1 is SGDLS and CDR2 is YYNGEE. DNA of the CDR3: TGTGCCAGCAGCGTAGAAGTGAGCCCAACCACCCGTAAGAATGAGCAGTTCTTC. Protein sequence: CASSVEVSPTTRKNEQFF.

Details on this clone: Within the sample, other DNA sequences also encode this same CDR3. The CDR3 loop is CASSLGAGGSDTQYF. The CDR3 region has the DNA TGTGCCAGCAGCTTAGGAGCGGGAGGGTCGGATACGCAGTATTTT. This chain connects TRBV7-9 to TRBJ2-3; the match to TRBD2 covers 10 bases. With 1 base clipped from V and 6 bases from J, the junction kept 4 bases outside the gene matches. Germline CDR1 SEHNR, CDR2 FQNEAQ (reference sequence). This CDR3 has 15 residues.

This chain joins TRBV18 and TRBJ2-7, with 10 bases that match TRBD1. This CDR3 is 13 amino acids long. From germline, CDR1 is KGHSH and CDR2 LQKENI. With V trimmed by 3 bases and J by 5 bases, 1 base remained unmatched. In DNA form, the CDR3 reads TGTGCCAGCTCACCCGGGACAGGGGACGAGCAGTACTTC. Translated: CASSPGTGDEQYF.

The J gene is TRBJ2-1, the V gene TRBV5-6; TRBD2 might be the D (6 bases). The germline V gene has CDR1 SGHDT and CDR2 YYEEEE. CDR3 size: 16 residues. Trimming left V 4 bases short and J 3 bases short, with 17 bases between. The CDR3 nucleotides are TGTGCCAGCAGCCTGATGTCAGGGAGGTACTACAATGAGCAGTTCTTC. Translating it yields CASSLMSGRYYNEQFF.

The chain employs TRBV7-8 and TRBJ2-1; tentative D call: TRBD2 (6 bases). V lost 5 bases, J lost 2 bases, and 13 bases lay in between. Germline V lookup: CDR1 SGHVS, CDR2 FQNEAQ. There are 15 residues in the CDR3. The CDR3 reads CASSPFGRTYNEQFF. The CDR3, as DNA: TGTGCCAGCAGCCCTTTCGGGAGAACCTACAATGAGCAGTTCTTC.

This chain links TRBV7-9 with TRBJ1-5, with D possibly matching TRBD1 (6 bases). The V end lost 3 bases, the J end lost 7 bases, and 13 bases lay between the germline ends. The germline V gene has CDR1 SEHNR and CDR2 FQNEAQ (reference sequence). The CDR3 totals 14 residues. CDR3 residues: CASSLEGVGQPQHF. CDR3 coding DNA: TGTGCCAGCAGCTTGGAGGGGGTCGGCCAGCCCCAGCATTTT.

This clone was found a few times. This chain joins TRBV10-3 and TRBJ1-1; D may be TRBD1 (5 bases). V was pared by 6 bases and J by 8 bases, with 10 bases between. Germline V lookup: CDR1 ENHRY, CDR2 SYGVKD. The CDR3 is made up of 11 amino acids. The CDR3 DNA reads TGTGCCATCAGGGAACAGGCGGAAGCTTTCTTT. Its protein is CAIREQAEAFF.

The CDR3 DNA reads as TGTGCCAGCAGCCCGACAGGGCCCACAGATACGCAGTATTTT. Translated, it gives CASSPTGPTDTQYF. This chain connects TRBV7-3 to TRBJ2-3; 7 positions agree with TRBD1. This CDR3 is 14 amino acids long. The ends lost 5 bases at V and 2 bases at J; junction bases unmatched: 4. The germline gives CDR1 SGHTA, CDR2 FQGTGA.

The genes are TRBV2 and TRBJ1-2; D gene unclear. Per germline, CDR1 SNHLY and CDR2 FYNNEI. Trimming left V 3 bases short and J 0 bases short, with 11 bases between. This CDR3 has 15 amino acids. For the CDR3, the DNA is TGTGCCAGCAGTGATCCAGGCACGTCTAACTATGGCTACACCTTC. It codes for CASSDPGTSNYGYTF.

In its sample, this clone was seen a few times. The V call is TRBV6-6, the J call TRBJ1-2; TRBD1 might be the D (5 bases). Germline V gene lookup returns CDR1 MNHNY and CDR2 SVGAGI (reference sequence). V shed 6 bases and J shed 4 bases, with 12 bases lying between them. This CDR3 spans 13 amino acids. CDR3 sequence: CASSPDSLYGYTF. DNA for the CDR3: TGTGCCAGCAGCCCCGACAGCCTCTATGGCTACACCTTC.

The J gene is TRBJ1-2, the V gene TRBV28; D gene unclear. V was shortened by 2 bases and J by 5 bases, with 12 bases between the two germline ends. The V gene's germline CDR1 is MDHEN and CDR2 SYDVKM. The CDR3 extends over 14 amino acids. The CDR3 DNA sequence: TGTGCCAGCAGTTTAGATGGCGTGTTTTATGGCTACACCTTC. Translating it yields CASSLDGVFYGYTF.

The rearrangement joins TRBV30 to TRBJ1-5; the match to TRBD1 covers 8 bases. The CDR3 totals 15 residues. With V trimmed by 3 bases and J by 4 bases, 8 bases remained unmatched. Germline V gene data show CDR1 as GTSNPN and CDR2 as SVGIG (reference sequence). The CDR3 DNA sequence: TGTGCCTGGAGCGGACAGGGAAGTGTGAATCAGCCCCAGCATTTT. Protein: CAWSGQGSVNQPQHF.

The V call is TRBV10-3, the J call TRBJ2-2, with no clear D. CDR3 length: 15 amino acids. The V end lost 4 bases, the J end lost 0 bases, and 9 bases lay between the germline ends. Germline CDR1 reads ENHRY; CDR2 reads SYGVKD. The CDR3 coding sequence is TGTGCCATCAGTGTCTACACCTCGAACACCGGGGAGCTGTTTTTT. Translated, it gives CAISVYTSNTGELFF.

The rearrangement links TRBV10-3 to TRBJ2-7; 11 bases are a match to TRBD1. The V gene's germline CDR1 is ENHRY and CDR2 SYGVKD. The ends lost 10 bases at V and 2 bases at J; junction bases unmatched: 13. CDR3 size: 16 residues. DNA of the CDR3: TGTGCCAGCTGGGACAGGGGGTCTATGGGGGCCTACGAGCAGTACTTC. This encodes CASWDRGSMGAYEQYF.